These T cell receptor beta chains were read from a single sample in a study of siplizumab effects on memory and regulatory T cells. Generated by immunoSEQ multiplex PCR, the TCRdb table keeps only in-frame clones and is missing some. The data hold about 80,000 clones, with more than 85% observed a single time. The sequenced sample consisted of CD8+ T cells sorted from blood. Source of these receptors: a human donor in good health. The CDR3 runs from the conserved cysteine through the conserved F or W. The D gene is left open where the match is weak. Clone size appears in some rows only: once, few, many, or a class for an expanded clone.

V gene	J gene	D gene	clone size	CDR3 protein	CDR3 DNA
TRBV6-5	TRBJ1-3	.	.	CASTQYMGPGNTIYF	TGTGCCAGCACCCAATATATGGGGCCTGGAAACACCATATATTTT
TRBV7-9	TRBJ2-5	TRBD2	.	CASSYEAGAQETQYF	TGTGCCAGCAGCTACGAAGCGGGGGCTCAAGAGACCCAGTACTTC
TRBV4-1	TRBJ2-7	TRBD2	.	CASSQGWTSGSYEQYF	TGCGCCAGCAGCCAAGGTTGGACTAGCGGGAGCTACGAGCAGTACTTC
TRBV7-8	TRBJ2-3	.	.	CASSPGDSTDTQYF	TGTGCCAGCAGCCCCGGGGACAGCACAGATACGCAGTATTTT
TRBV19	TRBJ2-3	TRBD1	once	CASTMGQGGTDTQYF	TGTGCCAGTACCATGGGACAGGGGGGCACAGATACGCAGTATTTT
TRBV10-1	TRBJ1-1	.	.	CASSQGKKTEAFF	TGCGCCAGCAGCCAGGGTAAGAAGACTGAAGCTTTCTTT
TRBV30	TRBJ1-1	.	few	CAWSWMNTEAFF	TGTGCCTGGAGTTGGATGAACACTGAAGCTTTCTTT
TRBV19	TRBJ1-1	TRBD1	.	CASRHTTDRGTEAFF	TGTGCCAGTAGACACACAACAGACAGGGGCACTGAAGCTTTCTTT
TRBV15	TRBJ2-1	TRBD2	.	CATSRDKLAGVHEQFF	TGTGCCACCAGCAGAGATAAGCTAGCGGGAGTCCATGAGCAGTTCTTC
TRBV19	TRBJ2-7	.	.	CASSIAHRTAYEQYF	TGTGCCAGTAGTATAGCACACCGGACTGCCTACGAGCAGTACTTC
TRBV20-1	TRBJ2-2	.	.	CSARDEGELFF	TGCAGTGCTAGAGATGAAGGGGAGCTGTTTTTT
TRBV29-1	TRBJ2-1	.	.	CSVETPNEQFF	TGCAGCGTTGAGACCCCCAATGAGCAGTTCTTC
TRBV6-1	TRBJ1-1	.	few	CASSEAEGTGDEAFF	TGTGCCAGCAGTGAAGCGGAGGGAACGGGGGATGAAGCTTTCTTT
TRBV5-1	TRBJ2-7	.	.	CASSLATDSYEQYF	TGCGCCAGCAGCTTGGCAACAGACTCCTACGAGCAGTACTTC
TRBV6-5	TRBJ1-1	.	.	CASSYSPQAEAFF	TGTGCCAGCAGTTACTCCCCACAGGCTGAAGCTTTCTTT
TRBV27	TRBJ2-1	.	.	CASGSYTLSYNEQFF	TGTGCCAGTGGAAGCTATACCCTCTCCTACAATGAGCAGTTCTTC
TRBV29-1	TRBJ1-1	.	.	CSVHLGTEAFF	TGCAGCGTCCACTTGGGCACTGAAGCTTTCTTT
TRBV25-1	TRBJ2-1	TRBD1	.	CASSGDTNRGKSYNEQFF	TGTGCCAGCAGTGGCGACACCAACAGGGGGAAATCCTACAATGAGCAGTTCTTC
TRBV7-6	TRBJ2-7	.	.	CASSPKGQGGYEQYF	TGTGCCAGCAGCCCAAAAGGGCAGGGAGGCTACGAGCAGTACTTC
TRBV11-2	TRBJ2-3	.	.	CASSLSRALTDTQYF	TGTGCCAGCAGCTTAAGTAGGGCCCTCACAGATACGCAGTATTTT
TRBV25-1	TRBJ2-7	TRBD2	once	CASSGPPGLARVAYEQYF	TGTGCCAGCAGTGGCCCCCCGGGACTAGCTAGGGTTGCCTACGAGCAGTACTTC
TRBV6-5	TRBJ2-7	.	.	CASSSGFDSFSYEQYF	TGTGCCAGCAGTTCCGGATTTGACAGCTTCTCCTACGAGCAGTACTTC
TRBV7-9	TRBJ2-7	.	.	CASSVGGQDYEQYF	TGTGCCAGCAGCGTAGGGGGACAAGATTACGAGCAGTACTTC
TRBV29-1	TRBJ1-1	.	.	CSVESWQGVDTEAFF	TGCAGCGTTGAGAGTTGGCAGGGAGTTGACACTGAAGCTTTCTTT
TRBV10-3	TRBJ2-7	TRBD2	.	CAISEIRLAGRYEQYF	TGTGCCATCAGTGAAATACGACTAGCGGGACGGTACGAGCAGTACTTC
TRBV27	TRBJ2-3	TRBD2	.	CASRALAGGTTDTQYF	TGTGCCAGCAGGGCTTTAGCGGGAGGGACCACAGATACGCAGTATTTT
TRBV15	TRBJ1-2	.	.	CATSNGFERLNYGYTF	TGTGCCACCAGTAACGGGTTCGAACGCCTTAACTATGGCTACACCTTC
TRBV7-9	TRBJ2-7	TRBD1	.	CASSLVGTGNYEQYF	TGTGCCAGCAGCTTAGTGGGGACAGGCAACTACGAGCAGTACTTC
TRBV5-5	TRBJ2-7	.	once	CASSLWLGPAYEQYF	TGTGCCAGCAGCCTTTGGCTGGGGCCTGCCTACGAGCAGTACTTC
TRBV19	TRBJ2-3	.	.	CASTRRAPPPDTQYF	TGTGCCAGTACCAGAAGGGCACCCCCCCCAGATACGCAGTATTTT
TRBV5-1	TRBJ2-1	.	.	CASSSRSDSSYNEQFF	TGCGCCAGCAGCTCAAGATCGGACAGCTCCTACAATGAGCAGTTCTTC
TRBV28	TRBJ1-6	.	.	CASSRDLRQESSYNSPLHF	TGTGCCAGCAGTAGAGACCTCCGACAGGAGAGCTCCTATAATTCACCCCTCCACTTT
TRBV7-9	TRBJ2-2	.	.	CASSHRPGELFF	TGTGCCAGCAGCCATCGCCCCGGGGAGCTGTTTTTT
TRBV7-9	TRBJ2-3	TRBD1	.	CASRDRENTQYF	TGTGCCAGCAGGGACAGGGAAAATACGCAGTATTTT
TRBV19	TRBJ2-6	.	.	CASRYWGEASGANVLTF	TGTGCCAGTAGATATTGGGGAGAAGCTTCTGGGGCCAACGTCCTGACTTTC
TRBV27	TRBJ1-2	TRBD1	.	CASSLRTGGYGYTF	TGTGCCAGCAGTCTTCGGACAGGGGGATATGGCTACACCTTC
TRBV6-6	TRBJ2-1	TRBD2	.	CASGVERERYNEQFF	TGTGCCAGCGGGGTGGAGCGGGAGAGGTACAATGAGCAGTTCTTC
TRBV19	TRBJ2-1	.	.	CASSPFGPSNEQFF	TGTGCCAGTAGTCCGTTCGGCCCCTCCAATGAGCAGTTCTTC
TRBV14	TRBJ1-1	.	.	CASSPIGRMNTEAFF	TGTGCCAGCAGCCCTATCGGGCGCATGAACACTGAAGCTTTCTTT
TRBV5-6	TRBJ2-5	.	.	CASSLPQGLQETQYF	TGTGCCAGCAGCTTGCCCCAGGGGCTCCAAGAGACCCAGTACTTC
TRBV11-2	TRBJ2-5	.	.	CASSLHQETQYF	TGTGCCAGCAGCTTACACCAAGAGACCCAGTACTTC
TRBV25-1	TRBJ1-2	.	once	CASSEVGQSNGYTF	TGTGCCAGCAGTGAAGTAGGACAGAGCAATGGCTACACCTTC
TRBV28	TRBJ2-1	.	.	CASSISSYNEQFF	TGTGCCAGCAGTATTAGCTCCTACAATGAGCAGTTCTTC
TRBV2	TRBJ2-1	TRBD2	.	CASSSTSGRANEQFF	TGTGCCAGCAGTTCCACTAGCGGGAGGGCCAATGAGCAGTTCTTC
TRBV9	TRBJ2-3	.	.	CASSGRGSTDTQYF	TGTGCCAGCAGCGGGCGGGGAAGCACAGATACGCAGTATTTT
TRBV11-2	TRBJ2-7	.	.	CASTPTGHSYEQYF	TGTGCCAGCACCCCGACAGGACACTCCTACGAGCAGTACTTC
TRBV5-1	TRBJ2-3	TRBD2	.	CASSSAGGAGRDTQYF	TGCGCCAGCAGCTCCGCGGGGGGAGCGGGAAGGGATACGCAGTATTTT
TRBV28	TRBJ2-7	TRBD2	.	CASSARGLALYEQYF	TGTGCCAGCAGCGCCCGGGGACTAGCGTTGTACGAGCAGTACTTC
TRBV7-3	TRBJ2-2	.	.	CASSLLGSGELFF	TGTGCCAGCAGCTTACTGGGAAGCGGGGAGCTGTTTTTT
TRBV18	TRBJ2-7	TRBD2	.	CASSPPVQRGYEQYF	TGTGCCAGCTCACCACCGGTCCAGCGGGGCTACGAGCAGTACTTC
TRBV19	TRBJ2-1	.	.	CASSVSESSYNEQFF	TGTGCCAGTAGTGTTAGCGAGAGCTCCTACAATGAGCAGTTCTTC
TRBV19	TRBJ1-3	.	.	CAGSSGNTIYF	TGTGCCGGCAGCTCTGGAAACACCATATATTTT
TRBV25-1	TRBJ2-3	.	.	CASSDFATPGTDTQYF	TGTGCCAGCAGTGACTTCGCGACGCCTGGCACAGATACGCAGTATTTT
TRBV4-1	TRBJ2-5	TRBD2	.	CASSQDLLAGRQETQYF	TGCGCCAGCAGCCAAGATCTTCTAGCGGGGCGCCAAGAGACCCAGTACTTC
TRBV6-5	TRBJ1-1	.	few	CASSYTTLGYTEAFF	TGTGCCAGCAGTTACACCACCTTGGGGTACACTGAAGCTTTCTTT